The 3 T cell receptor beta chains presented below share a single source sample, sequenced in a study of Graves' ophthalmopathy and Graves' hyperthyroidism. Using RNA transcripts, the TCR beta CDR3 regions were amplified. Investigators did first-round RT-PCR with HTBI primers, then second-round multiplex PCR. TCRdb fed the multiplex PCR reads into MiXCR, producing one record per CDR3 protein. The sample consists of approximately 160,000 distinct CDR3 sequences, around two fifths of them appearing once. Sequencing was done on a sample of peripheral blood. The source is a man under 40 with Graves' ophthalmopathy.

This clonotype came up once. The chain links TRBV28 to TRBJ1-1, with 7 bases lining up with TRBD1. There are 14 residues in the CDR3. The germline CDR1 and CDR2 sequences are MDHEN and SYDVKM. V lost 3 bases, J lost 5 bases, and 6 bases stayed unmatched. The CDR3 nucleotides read TGTGCCAGCAGTTTGGGACAGTTGATTACTGAAGCTTTCTTT. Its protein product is CASSLGQLITEAFF.

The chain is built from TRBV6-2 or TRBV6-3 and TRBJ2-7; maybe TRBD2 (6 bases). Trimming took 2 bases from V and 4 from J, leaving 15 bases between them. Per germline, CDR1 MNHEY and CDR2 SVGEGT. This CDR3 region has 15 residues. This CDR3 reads CASSYVASVLYEQYF. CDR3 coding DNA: TGTGCCAGCAGTTACGTCGCTAGCGTTTTGTACGAGCAGTACTTC.

The CDR3 DNA reads TGTGCCATCAGGGAGGGAGGGTCGAACACTGAAGCTTTCTTT. It encodes CAIREGGSNTEAFF. The V call is TRBV10-3, the J call TRBJ1-1, with D hard to call. The V and J ends lost 6 bases and 1 base respectively, with 12 bases between them. The V gene's germline CDR1 is ENHRY and CDR2 SYGVKD. There are 14 residues in the CDR3.